The 28 T cell receptor beta chains below were found in one sample sequenced in a study of tumor and adjacent non-tumor tissue in lung cancer. Three rounds of nested PCR, following a modified ARM-PCR protocol, produced the TCRbeta library. TCRdb re-called the multiplex PCR reads with MiXCR, one entry per CDR3 protein. The table has 120,000 or so distinct CDR3 sequences, over 65% seen once. No cell sorting was done before RNA was extracted from the tissue. Sequenced: lung tumor tissue. The receptors derive from a man between 25 and 39 years old with non-small cell lung cancer.

The table lists this clonotype with many counts. The chain joins TRBV6-1 to TRBJ2-5, with unresolved D. The CDR3 totals 12 residues. Germline V gene lookup returns CDR1 MNHNS and CDR2 SASEGT. With 8 bases removed from V and 5 bases from J, the gap between germline ends came to 12 bases. The CDR3 reads CASAALRETQYF. CDR3 DNA: TGTGCCAGCGCCGCCCTCCGGGAGACCCAGTACTTC.

This clonotype was detected ten times or more. J is TRBJ2-1 and V is TRBV10-3; 11 bases match TRBD1. V trimming: 5 bases; J trimming: 7 bases; junction bases outside the gene matches: 4. The CDR3 consists of 14 residues. CDR1 and CDR2 from the germline V gene are ENHRY and SYGVKD. The CDR3: CAISLRDRGNEQFF. The CDR3 nucleotides read TGTGCCATCAGTCTCCGGGACAGGGGGAATGAGCAGTTCTTC.

In regard to this clonotype: One end of the junction does not line up with germline, which may come from a read error. The chain is built from TRBV29-1 and TRBJ1-2, with a weak D call TRBD1 (6 bases). Germline lookup yields CDR1 SQVTM and CDR2 ANQGSEA. The CDR3 loop spans 15 amino acids. The CDR3: CRVDMAGAFLGGYTF. As DNA, the CDR3 is TGCCGCGTTGATATGGCAGGGGCGTTCCTGGGAGGCTACACCTTC.

This clonotype showed up many times. V is TRBV30 and J is TRBJ1-2; TRBD1 is a possible D gene (5 bases). CDR3 length equals 15 residues. Germline CDR1 GTSNPN, CDR2 SVGIG (reference sequence). With 0 bases removed from V and 1 base from J, the gap between germline ends came to 12 bases. DNA of the CDR3: TGTGCCTGGAGTGTACAAGGGGTTCTTAACTATGGCTACACCTTC. Its protein is CAWSVQGVLNYGYTF.

Comment on this clonotype: A junction end diverges from the germline sequence, so it may reflect a read error. The V gene is TRBV4-3, the J gene TRBJ2-6; a weak D match, TRBD2 (5 bases). Germline values: CDR1 LGHNA, CDR2 YSLEER. The CDR3 has 17 residues. The CDR3 here is CASSRRRASSGANVLTF. The CDR3 DNA reads TGCGCCAGTAGCCGTCGGCGGGCCAGCTCTGGGGCCAACGTCCTGACTTTC.

The chain employs TRBV7-3 and TRBJ2-1; 10 nucleotides align to TRBD2. After removal of 5 bases from V and 8 bases from J, the junction contained 6 bases not matched to a gene. In germline, CDR1 is SGHTA, CDR2 FQGTGA. CDR3 size: 14 residues. The CDR3 DNA sequence: TGTGCCAGCAGCCCGGGACTAGCGTTCTATGAGCAGTTCTTC. Protein product: CASSPGLAFYEQFF.

This clonotype was detected many times. The chain has TRBV10-3 and TRBJ2-3; D could derive from TRBD1 or TRBD2 (5 bases each). Germline CDR1 and CDR2: ENHRY and SYGVKD. The CDR3 has 15 amino acids. The V and J ends lost 4 bases and 0 bases respectively, with 11 bases between them. The CDR3 here is CAISGGWGSTDTQYF. In nucleotides, the CDR3 is TGTGCCATCAGTGGAGGATGGGGGAGCACAGATACGCAGTATTTT.

Many counts were recorded for this clonotype. The chain carries TRBV20-1 and TRBJ2-3; TRBD1 is a possible D gene (5 bases). Germline lookup yields CDR1 DFQATT and CDR2 SNEGSKA (reference sequence). CDR3 size: 11 residues. Trimming left V 5 bases short and J 6 bases short, with 9 bases between. CDR3 DNA sequence: TGCAGTGCTGGGGCGGAGGATACGCAGTATTTT. The encoded protein is CSAGAEDTQYF.

For this clonotype: A clone one base away is much larger, so this may be a read error. The chain recombines TRBV10-3 with TRBJ1-1; D may be TRBD1 (6 bases). CDR1 ENHRY and CDR2 SYGVKD come from the germline V gene. CDR3 length equals 14 residues. V lost 6 bases and J 4 bases, leaving 15 bases between the germline ends. CDR3 in amino acids: CAIRETGDITEAFF. CDR3 bases: TGTGCCATCAGAGAGACAGGTGACATCACTGAAGCTTTCTTT.

A note on this clonotype: This may come from a read error, since a much larger clone is one base off. The chain links TRBV20-1 to TRBJ2-1; no clear D gene. Trimming stripped 5 bases from V and 9 bases from J, with 17 bases between. The CDR3 contains 13 residues. The germline gives CDR1 DFQATT, CDR2 SNEGSKA (reference sequence). Here the CDR3 DNA reads TGCAGTGCTGGGGTGGTAGCCGTAGGTGAGCAGTTCTTC. Its protein is CSAGVVAVGEQFF.

In its sample, this clonotype was seen many times. The J gene is TRBJ2-3, the V gene TRBV29-1, with TRBD2 as a possible D gene (5 bases). V gave up 3 bases and J gave up 6 bases, with 13 bases separating them. CDR1 is SQVTM, CDR2 ANQGSEA, per germline. The CDR3 totals 13 residues. The CDR3 loop reads CSVERRVRDTQYF. The CDR3 nucleotides are TGCAGCGTTGAGAGGCGGGTGCGTGATACGCAGTATTTT.

The V call is TRBV19, the J call TRBJ2-7, with 10 bases aligning to TRBD2. The CDR3 extends over 14 amino acids. Unmatched junction bases numbered 2, after V lost 6 bases and J lost 0 bases. Germline V gene lookup returns CDR1 LNHDA and CDR2 SQIVND (reference sequence). The CDR3 region has the DNA TGTGCCAGTAGCGCTAGCGGGAGCTCCTACGAGCAGTACTTC. It translates to CASSASGSSYEQYF. The full variable domain, in which reference TRBV19 and TRBJ2-7 provide the parts outside the CDR3, is DGGITQSPKYLFRKEGQNVTLSCEQNLNHDAMYWYRQDPGQGLRLIYYSQIVNDFQKGDIAEGYSVSREKKESFPLTVTSAQKNPTAFYLCASSASGSSYEQYFGPGTRLTVT.

There are a few counts of this clonotype. This rearrangement joins TRBV29-1 to TRBJ2-3; D unresolved. Trimming took 7 bases from V and 8 from J, leaving 16 bases between them. Germline lookup yields CDR1 SQVTM and CDR2 ANQGSEA. The CDR3 extends over 12 amino acids. The CDR3 DNA sequence: TGCAGCGGCGACCCAGGCCGTGGTACGCAGTATTTT. Its protein product is CSGDPGRGTQYF.

On this clonotype: One junction end disagrees with the germline gene, perhaps due to a read error. The V call is TRBV29-1, the J call TRBJ2-3; D possibly corresponds to TRBD2 (5 bases). CDR3 length equals 14 residues. The V gene's germline CDR1 is SQVTM and CDR2 ANQGSEA. CDR3 loop: CSALNQRYTDTQYF. Written as DNA, the CDR3 is TGCAGTGCCCTGAACCAGCGGTACACAGATACACAGTATTTT.

Notes on this clonotype: An end of the junction does not agree with germline; a read error may underlie this. The chain couples TRBV4-1 to TRBJ1-1; D remains unclear. This CDR3 is built from 16 residues. Per germline, CDR1 MGHRA and CDR2 YSYEKL. In DNA, the CDR3 is TGCGTCAGCAGCCAAGATATCTACAAGGGAGGCACGGAAGCTTTCTTT. Translation: CVSSQDIYKGGTEAFF.

This clonotype has only one observation. The junction does not match germline at one end; this may be a read error. This sequence joins TRBV11-2 and TRBJ2-3; TRBD1 aligns across 8 bases. Germline CDR1 reads SGHAT; CDR2 reads FQNNGV. The CDR3 is made up of 13 amino acids. The CDR3 coding sequence is TGTGCCTGCAGCCGGACAGGGAGAGATACTCAGTATTTT. It yields the protein CACSRTGRDTQYF.

With respect to this clonotype: One junction end does not reproduce the germline sequence, and a read error may be involved. The J gene is TRBJ2-2, the V gene TRBV4-3, with TRBD2 as a possible D gene (5 bases). The CDR3 sequence is 14 residues long. Germline-derived CDR1 and CDR2 are LGHNA and YSLEER. The CDR3 sequence: CASSQAENTGKLFF. CDR3 DNA sequence: TGCGCCAGCAGCCAAGCCGAGAATACCGGGAAGCTGTTTTTT.

The sample holds a few counts of this clonotype. This may be a read error: a much more frequent sequence differs by one nucleotide. The chain has TRBV10-3 and TRBJ2-4, with D possibly TRBD2 on 6 matching bases. Germline CDR1 ENHRY, CDR2 SYGVKD. Trimming removed 7 bases at V and 3 bases at J, with 22 bases between. This CDR3 has 17 residues. CDR3 protein: CAITHPRGERVKNIQYF. The CDR3 DNA sequence: TGTGCCATCACCCACCCCCGCGGGGAGAGGGTCAAAAACATTCAGTACTTC.

A few counts support this clonotype. The chain employs TRBV25-1 and TRBJ1-1; 7 bases are a match to TRBD1. CDR3 length equals 18 residues. Trimming removed 6 bases from V and 3 bases from J; junction bases left unmatched: 19. Germline CDR1 reads MGHDK; CDR2 reads SYGVNS. This chain's CDR3 is CASSLGGTATQGDTEAFF. As DNA, the CDR3 is TGTGCCAGCAGCCTGGGGGGGACAGCCACCCAGGGGGACACTGAAGCTTTCTTT.

About this clonotype itself: Given a much more abundant clone one base away, this may be a read error. The V and J genes are TRBV12-5 and TRBJ2-7, with D tentatively TRBD1 or TRBD2 (6 bases each). Germline V gene data show CDR1 as LGHNT and CDR2 as FRNRAP. With 1 base removed from V and 4 bases from J, the gap between germline ends came to 11 bases. The CDR3 length is 14 residues. The DNA of the CDR3 is TGTGCTAGTGGTTTGGGGGGGGCAGGGTACGAGCAGTACTTC. Its translation is CASGLGGAGYEQYF.

This clonotype came up many times. The rearrangement uses TRBV6-6 and TRBJ1-1; D not resolved. CDR1 and CDR2 (germline): MNHNY, SVGAGI (reference sequence). This CDR3 comprises 12 residues. V was pared by 4 bases and J by 7 bases, with 10 bases between. The CDR3 loop reads CASSFPDGEAFF. The CDR3 DNA sequence: TGTGCCAGCAGTTTCCCGGACGGTGAAGCTTTCTTT.

Of note for this clonotype: A much larger clonotype is one base distant, so this may be a read error. The genes are TRBV29-1 and TRBJ2-1; a weak D match, TRBD1 (5 bases). CDR1 is SQVTM and CDR2 is ANQGSEA in the germline V gene. CDR3 size: 15 residues. CDR3 protein: CITHSQGISYNEQFF. The CDR3 coding sequence is TGCATCACACACTCTCAGGGTATATCCTACAATGAGCAGTTCTTC.

In regard to this clonotype: The conserved phenylalanine or tryptophan is not found at the CDR3 terminus, so this likely reflects a read error. The DNA is left out, because the CDR3 cannot be placed on it with certainty; the CDR3 is given as TCRdb lists it. The chain carries TRBV6-5 and TRBJ2-6; TRBD2, the table's D call, lacks a check against the DNA. The CDR3 length is 17 residues, termini included. Per the germline V gene, CDR1 is MNHEY and CDR2 is SVGAGI. CDR3 sequence: CASSSGGRISEANVRTS.

With regard to this clonotype: Relative to the germline gene, one junction end is altered; a read error may explain this. The chain uses TRBV10-3 and TRBJ2-7; D gene uncertain. The germline gives CDR1 ENHRY, CDR2 SYGVKD. This CDR3 spans 13 amino acids. CDR3 amino acids: CAISEAPTWEQYF. CDR3 DNA sequence: TGTGCCATTAGTGAGGCCCCTACATGGGAGCAGTACTTC.

J is TRBJ1-5 and V is TRBV4-1; D not certain. Trimming took off 1 base at V and 4 bases at J, with 11 bases between the two ends. The CDR3 totals 15 residues. The V gene's germline CDR1 is MGHRA and CDR2 YSYEKL. CDR3 nucleotide sequence: TGCGCCAGCAGCCAAGCAGAATCGGGGAATCAGCCCCAGCATTTT. This gives the protein CASSQAESGNQPQHF.

About this clonotype itself: This may arise from a read error, as a much more abundant clone is one base away. The chain joins TRBV4-1 to TRBJ2-1; 8 bases map to TRBD2. CDR3 size: 16 residues. CDR1 is MGHRA and CDR2 is YSYEKL in the germline V gene. Here the CDR3 reads CVSSQIAGSSYNEQFF. The CDR3 DNA reads as TGCGTCAGCAGCCAAATAGCGGGGAGCTCCTACAATGAGCAGTTCTTC.

The V call is TRBV2, the J call TRBJ1-4, with 7 bases identical to TRBD1. The V segment lost 4 bases and the J segment 8 bases; nucleotides outside the gene matches: 4. CDR1 is SNHLY, CDR2 FYNNEI, per germline. The CDR3 totals 13 residues. Here the CDR3 reads CASSAQGQEKLFF. The CDR3 DNA sequence: TGTGCCAGCAGTGCACAGGGACAGGAAAAACTGTTTTTT.

Remarks on this clonotype: This may stem from a read error, because a much larger clone lies one nucleotide away. The chain recombines TRBV24-1 with TRBJ1-5, with TRBD1 matching 8 bases. Per the germline V gene, CDR1 is KGHDR and CDR2 is SFDVKD. V was clipped by 6 bases and J by 4 bases; unmatched bases: 4. CDR3 length: 14 residues. CDR3 loop: CATSPGTGNQPQHF. The CDR3 nucleotides read TGTGCCACCAGTCCCGGGACAGGAAATCAGCCCCAGCATTTT.